The source of this T cell receptor (beta chain) is a study of radiation and T cells in renal cell carcinoma. Overall study results and limits: In blood, top tumor clones expanded by 2 weeks, shrinking by 4.

The length of the CDR3 is 12 residues. Germline-derived CDR1 and CDR2 are MNHNS and SASEGT. Losses at the gene ends were 6 bases for V and 6 bases for J; bases not matched to a gene: 2. As regards this clone: Its antigen remains unknown.

Indicated time point: blood 2 weeks post-SBRT. Regarding treatment: 15 Gy SBRT to primary tumor, nephrectomy 4 weeks later. After SBRT, blood was collected at 2 and 4 weeks, plus baseline. Profiling relied on immunoSEQ multiplex PCR, and the TCRdb table lists in-frame clones only, not all of them. This repertoire shows roughly 130,000 clones, 70% to 90% found once; its top ten account for 4.5% to 7.5%. The material sequenced was blood, taken from a patient whose treatment included radiotherapy and nephrectomy. The receptor was derived from a woman in her 70s with renal cell carcinoma. The chain uses TRBV6-1 and TRBJ1-5, with 7 nucleotides matching TRBD1. CDR3 region: CASSEGAQPQHF. The CDR3 DNA reads as TGTGCCAGCAGCGAGGGGGCTCAGCCCCAGCATTTT.